This T cell receptor (beta chain) was profiled in a study of blood T cell repertoires in COVID-19. Study details: T cells, B-cell-depleted T cells, or PBMCs provided the cDNA or gDNA that served as material.

Profiling relied on immunoSEQ multiplex PCR, and the TCRdb table lists in-frame clones only, not all of them. Of approximately 300,000 clones in the sample, more than 80% were seen once. This clone appeared a single time. The identical CDR3 is also encoded by other nucleotide sequences in the sample. The CDR3 loop spans 13 amino acids. Trimming removed 5 bases from V and 2 bases from J; junction bases left unmatched: 1. Germline V lookup: CDR1 MNHEY, CDR2 SMNVEV (reference sequence). Sequencing was carried out using peripheral blood. The receptor's source is a woman in her forties with acute or convalescent COVID-19. V is TRBV27 and J is TRBJ1-2, with TRBD1 identical over 8 bases. Here the CDR3 DNA reads TGTGCCAGCAGTCGGACAGGGAACTATGGCTACACCTTC. Protein product: CASSRTGNYGYTF.